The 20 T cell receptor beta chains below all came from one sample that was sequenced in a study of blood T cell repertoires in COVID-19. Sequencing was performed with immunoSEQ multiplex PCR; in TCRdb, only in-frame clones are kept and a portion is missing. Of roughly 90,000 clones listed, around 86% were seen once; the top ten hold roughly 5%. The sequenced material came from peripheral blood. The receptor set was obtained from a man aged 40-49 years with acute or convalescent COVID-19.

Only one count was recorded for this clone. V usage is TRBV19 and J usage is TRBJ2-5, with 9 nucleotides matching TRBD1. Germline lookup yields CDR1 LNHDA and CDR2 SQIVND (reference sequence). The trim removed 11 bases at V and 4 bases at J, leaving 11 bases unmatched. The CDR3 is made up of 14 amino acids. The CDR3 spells CACSGTGISETQYF. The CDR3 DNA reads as TGTGCCTGTTCCGGGACAGGGATTTCAGAGACCCAGTACTTC. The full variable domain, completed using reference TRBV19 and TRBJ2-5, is DGGITQSPKYLFRKEGQNVTLSCEQNLNHDAMYWYRQDPGQGLRLIYYSQIVNDFQKGDIAEGYSVSREKKESFPLTVTSAQKNPTAFYLCACSGTGISETQYFGPGTRLLVL.

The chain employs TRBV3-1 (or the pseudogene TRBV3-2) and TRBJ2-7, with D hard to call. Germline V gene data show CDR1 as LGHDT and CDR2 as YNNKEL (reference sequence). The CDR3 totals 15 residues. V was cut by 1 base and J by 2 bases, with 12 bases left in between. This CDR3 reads CASSQGYGPTYEQYF. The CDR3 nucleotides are TGTGCCAGCAGCCAAGGGTACGGTCCTACCTACGAGCAGTACTTC.

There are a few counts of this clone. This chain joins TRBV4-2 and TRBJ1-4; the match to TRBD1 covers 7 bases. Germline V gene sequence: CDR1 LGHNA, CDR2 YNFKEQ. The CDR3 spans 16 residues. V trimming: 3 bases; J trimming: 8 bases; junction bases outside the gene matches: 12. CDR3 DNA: TGTGCCAGCAGCCAGAGGGGGCCGGGGCTGGAGGAAAAACTGTTTTTT. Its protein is CASSQRGPGLEEKLFF.

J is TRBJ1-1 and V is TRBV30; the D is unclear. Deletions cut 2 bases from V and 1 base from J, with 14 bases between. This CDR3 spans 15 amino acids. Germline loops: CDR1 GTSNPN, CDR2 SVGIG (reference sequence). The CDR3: CAWSRAPRRNTEAFF. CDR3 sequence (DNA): TGTGCCTGGAGTAGAGCCCCTCGAAGGAACACTGAAGCTTTCTTT.

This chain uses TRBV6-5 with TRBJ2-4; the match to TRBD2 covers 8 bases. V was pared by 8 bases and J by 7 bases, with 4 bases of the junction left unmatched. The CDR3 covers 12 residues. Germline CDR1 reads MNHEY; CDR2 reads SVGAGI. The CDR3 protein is CASGGGLNIQYF. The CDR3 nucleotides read TGTGCCAGCGGCGGGGGGTTGAACATTCAGTACTTC.

The CDR3 region has the DNA TGTGCCAGCTCACCACGTACAGAGAACACTGAAGCTTTCTTT. Residues: CASSPRTENTEAFF. The genes are TRBV18 and TRBJ1-1; D remains ambiguous. V lost 1 base and J lost 1, with 7 bases in between. The CDR3 contains 14 residues. Germline V CDR1 and CDR2: KGHSH, LQKENI.

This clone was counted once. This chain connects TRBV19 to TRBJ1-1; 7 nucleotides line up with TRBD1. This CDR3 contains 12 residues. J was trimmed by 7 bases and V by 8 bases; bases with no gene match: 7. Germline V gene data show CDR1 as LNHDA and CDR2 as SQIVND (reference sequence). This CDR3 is CASGMGQFEAFF. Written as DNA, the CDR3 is TGTGCCAGTGGGATGGGACAGTTTGAAGCTTTCTTT.

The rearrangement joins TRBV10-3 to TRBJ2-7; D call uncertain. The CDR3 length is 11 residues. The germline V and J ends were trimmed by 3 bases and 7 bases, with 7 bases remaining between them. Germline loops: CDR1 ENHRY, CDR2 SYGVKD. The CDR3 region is CAISDSKEQYF. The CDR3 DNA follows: TGTGCCATCAGTGATTCTAAAGAGCAGTACTTC.

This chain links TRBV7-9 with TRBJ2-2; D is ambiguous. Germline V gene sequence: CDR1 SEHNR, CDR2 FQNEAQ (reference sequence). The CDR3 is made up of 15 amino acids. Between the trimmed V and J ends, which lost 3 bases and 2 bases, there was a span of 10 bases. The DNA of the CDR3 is TGTGCCAGCAGCTTTTTTGGTAGAAACACCGGGGAGCTGTTTTTT. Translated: CASSFFGRNTGELFF.

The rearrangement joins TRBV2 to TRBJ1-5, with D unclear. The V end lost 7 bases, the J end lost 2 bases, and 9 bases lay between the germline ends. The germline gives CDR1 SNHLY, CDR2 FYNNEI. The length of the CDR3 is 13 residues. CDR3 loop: CASTVRRNQPQHF. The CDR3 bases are TGTGCCAGCACGGTCAGGCGCAATCAGCCCCAGCATTTT.

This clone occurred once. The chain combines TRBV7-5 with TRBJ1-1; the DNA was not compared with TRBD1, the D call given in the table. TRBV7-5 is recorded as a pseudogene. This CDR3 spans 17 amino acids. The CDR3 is CARSQLLTESKGTEAFF. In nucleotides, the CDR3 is TGTGCCAGAAGCCAACTCCTGACAGAATCCAAAGGGACTGAAGCTTTCTTT.

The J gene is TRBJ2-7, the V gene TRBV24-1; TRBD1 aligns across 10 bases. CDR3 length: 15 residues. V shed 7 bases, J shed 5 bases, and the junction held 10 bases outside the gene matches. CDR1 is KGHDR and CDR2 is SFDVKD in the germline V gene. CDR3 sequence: CATSLSGTGADEQYF. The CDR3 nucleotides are TGTGCCACCAGCCTTTCCGGGACAGGGGCGGACGAGCAGTACTTC.

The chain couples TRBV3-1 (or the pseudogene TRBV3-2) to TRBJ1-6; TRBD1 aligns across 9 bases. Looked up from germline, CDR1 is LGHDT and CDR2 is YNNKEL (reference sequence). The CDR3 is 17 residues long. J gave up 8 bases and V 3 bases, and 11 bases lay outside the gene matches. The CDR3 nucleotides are TGTGCCAGCAGCCAGAGCCCCGGGACAGGGAGGGATTCACCCCTCCACTTT. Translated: CASSQSPGTGRDSPLHF.

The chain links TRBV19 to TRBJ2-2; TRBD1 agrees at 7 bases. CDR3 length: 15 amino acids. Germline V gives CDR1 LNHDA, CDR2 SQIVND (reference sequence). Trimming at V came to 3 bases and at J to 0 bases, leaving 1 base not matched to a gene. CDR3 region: CASSMRGPNTGELFF. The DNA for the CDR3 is TGTGCCAGTAGTATGAGGGGGCCGAACACCGGGGAGCTGTTTTTT.

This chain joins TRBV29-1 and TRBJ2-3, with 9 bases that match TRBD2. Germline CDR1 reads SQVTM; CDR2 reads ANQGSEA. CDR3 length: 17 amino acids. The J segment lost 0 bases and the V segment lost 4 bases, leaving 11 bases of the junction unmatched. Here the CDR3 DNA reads TGCAGCGTTGGAGGTAGCGGGGGCTCGGATAGCACAGATACGCAGTATTTT. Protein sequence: CSVGGSGGSDSTDTQYF.

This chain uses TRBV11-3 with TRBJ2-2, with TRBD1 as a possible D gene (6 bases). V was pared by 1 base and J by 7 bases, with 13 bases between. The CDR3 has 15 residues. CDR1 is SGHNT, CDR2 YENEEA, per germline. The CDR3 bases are TGTGCCAGCAGCTTAGCTACAGGGCGCGGCGGGGAGCTGTTTTTT. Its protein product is CASSLATGRGGELFF.

The CDR3 DNA is TGTGCCAGCAGCAAGAGATTCGGGAGCAATCAGCCCCAGCATTTT. Translated, it gives CASSKRFGSNQPQHF. This chain links TRBV5-6 with TRBJ1-5; no clear D gene. V was trimmed by 4 bases and J by 1 base, leaving 12 bases between them. The length of the CDR3 is 15 residues. Germline V gene sequence: CDR1 SGHDT, CDR2 YYEEEE. Based on the CDR3 plus reference TRBV5-6 and TRBJ1-5, the full variable domain is DAGVTQSPTHLIKTRGQQVTLRCSPKSGHDTVSWYQQALGQGPQFIFQYYEEEERQRGNFPDRFSGHQFPNYSSELNVNALLLGDSALYLCASSKRFGSNQPQHFGDGTRLSIL.

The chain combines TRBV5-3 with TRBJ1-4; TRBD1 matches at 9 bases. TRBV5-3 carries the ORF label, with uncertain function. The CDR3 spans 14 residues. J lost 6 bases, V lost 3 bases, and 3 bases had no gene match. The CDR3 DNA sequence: TGTGCCAGAAGCTCGGGACAGGGAGATGAAAAACTGTTTTTT. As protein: CARSSGQGDEKLFF.

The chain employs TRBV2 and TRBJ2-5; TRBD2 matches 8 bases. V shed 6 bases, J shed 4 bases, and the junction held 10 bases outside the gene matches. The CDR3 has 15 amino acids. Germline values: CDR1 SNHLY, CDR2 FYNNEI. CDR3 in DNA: TGTGCCAGCAGATTGATAGCGGGGTCGGGAGAGACCCAGTACTTC. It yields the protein CASRLIAGSGETQYF.

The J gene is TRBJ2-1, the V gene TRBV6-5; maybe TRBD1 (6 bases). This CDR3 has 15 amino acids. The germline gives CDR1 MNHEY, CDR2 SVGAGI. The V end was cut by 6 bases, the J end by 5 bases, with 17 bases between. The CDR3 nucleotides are TGTGCCAGCAGCCTAGAAGGGGGTGGGCACAATGAGCAGTTCTTC. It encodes CASSLEGGGHNEQFF.